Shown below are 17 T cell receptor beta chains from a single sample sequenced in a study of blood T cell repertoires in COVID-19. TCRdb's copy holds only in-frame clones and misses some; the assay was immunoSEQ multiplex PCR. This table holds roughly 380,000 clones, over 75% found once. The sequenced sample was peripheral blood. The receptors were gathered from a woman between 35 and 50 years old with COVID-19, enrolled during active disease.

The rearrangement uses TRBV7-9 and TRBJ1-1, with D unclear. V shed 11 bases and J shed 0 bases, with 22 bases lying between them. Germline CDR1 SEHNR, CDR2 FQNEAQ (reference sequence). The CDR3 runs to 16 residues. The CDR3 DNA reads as TGTGCCCTCTCCCTAGAGAGCTCGACCATGAACACTGAAGCTTTCTTT. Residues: CALSLESSTMNTEAFF. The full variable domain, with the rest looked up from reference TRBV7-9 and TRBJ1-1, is DTGVSQNPRHKITKRGQNVTFRCDPISEHNRLYWYRQTLGQGPEFLTYFQNEAQLEKSRLLSDRFSAERPKGSFSTLEIQRTEQGDSAMYLCALSLESSTMNTEAFFGQGTRLTVV.

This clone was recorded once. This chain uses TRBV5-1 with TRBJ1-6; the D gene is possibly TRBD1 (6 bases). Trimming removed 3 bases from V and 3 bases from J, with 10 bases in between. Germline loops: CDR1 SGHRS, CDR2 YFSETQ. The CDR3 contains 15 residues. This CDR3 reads CASSSDSIYNSPLHF. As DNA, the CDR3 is TGCGCCAGCAGCTCGGACAGCATCTATAATTCACCCCTCCACTTT.

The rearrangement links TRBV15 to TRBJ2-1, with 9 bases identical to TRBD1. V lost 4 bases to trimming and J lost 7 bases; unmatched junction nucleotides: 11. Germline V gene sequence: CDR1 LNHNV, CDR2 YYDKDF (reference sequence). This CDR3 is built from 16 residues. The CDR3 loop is CATSTVPGTGINEQFF. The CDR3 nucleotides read TGTGCCACCAGCACGGTCCCCGGGACAGGGATAAATGAGCAGTTCTTC. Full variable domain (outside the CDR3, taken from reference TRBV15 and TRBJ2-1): DAMVIQNPRYQVTQFGKPVTLSCSQTLNHNVMYWYQQKSSQAPKLLFHYYDKDFNNEADTPDNFQSRRPNTSFCFLDIRSPGLGDTAMYLCATSTVPGTGINEQFFGPGTRLTVL.

In DNA, the CDR3 is TGTGCCAGTAGTGCCCTCCGGGGGTACAATGAGCAGTTCTTC. It encodes CASSALRGYNEQFF. The chain is built from TRBV19 and TRBJ2-1; D might be TRBD2 (6 bases). The CDR3 runs to 14 residues. V lost 5 bases, J lost 4 bases, and 12 bases lay in between. Germline assignment: CDR1 LNHDA and CDR2 SQIVND (reference sequence).

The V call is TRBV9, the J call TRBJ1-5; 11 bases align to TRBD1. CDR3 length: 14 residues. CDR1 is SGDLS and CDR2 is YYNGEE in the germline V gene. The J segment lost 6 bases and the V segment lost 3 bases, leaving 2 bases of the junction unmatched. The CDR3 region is CASSGTGGGQPQHF. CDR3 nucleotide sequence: TGTGCCAGCAGCGGGACAGGGGGCGGTCAGCCCCAGCATTTT.

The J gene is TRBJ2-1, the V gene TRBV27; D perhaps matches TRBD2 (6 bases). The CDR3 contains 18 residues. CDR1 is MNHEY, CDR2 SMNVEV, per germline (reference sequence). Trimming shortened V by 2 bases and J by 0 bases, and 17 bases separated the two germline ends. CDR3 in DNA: TGTGCCAGCAGTTTAAGGTTTGGCGGGATTAGCTCCTACAATGAGCAGTTCTTC. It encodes CASSLRFGGISSYNEQFF.

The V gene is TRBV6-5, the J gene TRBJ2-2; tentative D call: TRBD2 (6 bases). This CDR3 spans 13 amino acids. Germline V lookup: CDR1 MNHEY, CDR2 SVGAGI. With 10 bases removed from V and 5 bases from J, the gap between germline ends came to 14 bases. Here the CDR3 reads CATKGTVTGELFF. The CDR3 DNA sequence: TGTGCCACTAAGGGGACTGTGACCGGGGAGCTGTTTTTT.

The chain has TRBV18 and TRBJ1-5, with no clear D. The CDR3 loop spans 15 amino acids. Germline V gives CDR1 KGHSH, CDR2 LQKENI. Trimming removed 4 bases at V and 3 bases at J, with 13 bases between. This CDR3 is CASSLRGRDNQPQHF. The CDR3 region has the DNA TGTGCCAGCTCACTGCGGGGTAGAGACAATCAGCCCCAGCATTTT.

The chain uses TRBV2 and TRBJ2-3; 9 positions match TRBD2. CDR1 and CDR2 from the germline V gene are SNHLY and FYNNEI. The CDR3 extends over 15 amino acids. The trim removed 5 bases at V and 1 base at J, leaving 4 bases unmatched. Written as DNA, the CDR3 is TGTGCCAGCAGTACGTTAGCGGGGGGCACAGATACGCAGTATTTT. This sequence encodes CASSTLAGGTDTQYF.

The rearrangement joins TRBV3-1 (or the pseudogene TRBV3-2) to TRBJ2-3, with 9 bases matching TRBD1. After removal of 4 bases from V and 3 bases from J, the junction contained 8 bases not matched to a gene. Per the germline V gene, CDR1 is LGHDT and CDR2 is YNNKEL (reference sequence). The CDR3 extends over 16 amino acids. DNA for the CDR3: TGTGCCAGCAGCCTCATTCCGGGACAGGGAACAGATACGCAGTATTTT. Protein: CASSLIPGQGTDTQYF.

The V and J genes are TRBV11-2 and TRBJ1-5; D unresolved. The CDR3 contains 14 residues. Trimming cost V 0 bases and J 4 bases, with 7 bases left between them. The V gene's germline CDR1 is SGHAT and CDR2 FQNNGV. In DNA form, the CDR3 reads TGTGCCAGCAGCTTAGATCCGGGAAATCAGCCCCAGCATTTT. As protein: CASSLDPGNQPQHF. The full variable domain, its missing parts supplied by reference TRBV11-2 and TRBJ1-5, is EAGVAQSPRYKIIEKRQSVAFWCNPISGHATLYWYQQILGQGPKLLIQFQNNGVVDDSQLPKDRFSAERLKGVDSTLKIQPAKLEDSAVYLCASSLDPGNQPQHFGDGTRLSIL.

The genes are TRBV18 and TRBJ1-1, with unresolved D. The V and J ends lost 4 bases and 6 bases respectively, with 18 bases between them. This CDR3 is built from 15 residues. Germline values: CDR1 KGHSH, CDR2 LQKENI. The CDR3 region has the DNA TGTGCCAGCTCACAACTGGAGGGAACAATAGCTGAAGCTTTCTTT. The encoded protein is CASSQLEGTIAEAFF. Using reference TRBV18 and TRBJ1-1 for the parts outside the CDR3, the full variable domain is NAGVMQNPRHLVRRRGQEARLRCSPMKGHSHVYWYRQLPEEGLKFMVYLQKENIIDESGMPKERFSAEFPKEGPSILRIQQVVRGDSAAYFCASSQLEGTIAEAFFGQGTRLTVV.

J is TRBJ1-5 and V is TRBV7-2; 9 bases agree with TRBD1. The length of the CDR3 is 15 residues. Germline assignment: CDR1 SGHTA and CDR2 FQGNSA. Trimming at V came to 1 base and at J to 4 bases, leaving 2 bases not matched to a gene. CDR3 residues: CASSLDRGPNQPQHF. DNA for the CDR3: TGTGCCAGCAGCTTAGACAGGGGGCCGAATCAGCCCCAGCATTTT. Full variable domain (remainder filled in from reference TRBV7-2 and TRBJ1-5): GAGVSQSPSNKVTEKGKDVELRCDPISGHTALYWYRQSLGQGLEFLIYFQGNSAPDKSGLPSDRFSAERTGGSVSTLTIQRTQQEDSAVYLCASSLDRGPNQPQHFGDGTRLSIL.

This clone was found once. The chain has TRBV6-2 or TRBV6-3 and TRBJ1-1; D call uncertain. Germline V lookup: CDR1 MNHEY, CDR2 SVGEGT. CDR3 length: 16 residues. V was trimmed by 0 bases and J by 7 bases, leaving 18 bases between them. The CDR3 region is CASSYSRSSVSDEAFF. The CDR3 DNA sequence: TGTGCCAGCAGTTACTCGAGGTCATCAGTGTCAGATGAAGCTTTCTTT.

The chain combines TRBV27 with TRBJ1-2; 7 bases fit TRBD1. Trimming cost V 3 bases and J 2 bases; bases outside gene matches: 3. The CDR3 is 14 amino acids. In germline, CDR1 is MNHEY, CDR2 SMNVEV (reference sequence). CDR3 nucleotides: TGTGCCAGCAGTTTGGACAGGCGAAACTATGGCTACACCTTC. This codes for CASSLDRRNYGYTF.

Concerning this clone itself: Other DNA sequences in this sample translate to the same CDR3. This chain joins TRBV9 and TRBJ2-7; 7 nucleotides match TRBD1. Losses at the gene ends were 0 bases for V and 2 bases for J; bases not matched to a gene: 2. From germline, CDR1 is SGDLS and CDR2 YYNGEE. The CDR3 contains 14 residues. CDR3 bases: TGTGCCAGCAGCGTAGGGACAGGCCCCTACGAGCAGTACTTC. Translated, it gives CASSVGTGPYEQYF.

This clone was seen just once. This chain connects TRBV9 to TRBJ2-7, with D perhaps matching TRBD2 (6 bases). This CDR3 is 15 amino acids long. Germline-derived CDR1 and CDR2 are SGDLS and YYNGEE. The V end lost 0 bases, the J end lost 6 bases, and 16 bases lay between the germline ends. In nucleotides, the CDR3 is TGTGCCAGCAGCGTAGAGGCGGGACCATTTGCCGAGCAGTACTTC. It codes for CASSVEAGPFAEQYF.